This T cell receptor beta chain was sequenced during a study of blood T cell repertoires in COVID-19. Study-level information: Material from acute and convalescent COVID-19 was sourced from the United States, Italy and Spain.

Under the authors' procedure: Amplification with reference gene primers provided the estimates of nucleated cell counts. TCRdb's table, derived via immunoSEQ multiplex PCR, lists solely in-frame clones and lacks some. That table furnishes V, J and clone size, whereas the DNA furnished D and trimming. Of about 220,000 clones in the sample, roughly 82% were seen once. A note on this clone: The identical CDR3 is also encoded by other nucleotide sequences in the sample.

The TCR was taken from a man aged 45 to 65 with active or convalescent COVID-19. The sequencing sample was made of peripheral blood.

Here the CDR3 DNA reads TGCGCCAGCAGCTTGGATCTAGCGGGGGCATACAATGAGCAGTTCTTC. Translated: CASSLDLAGAYNEQFF. The chain is built from TRBV5-1 and TRBJ2-1, with 10 nucleotides matching TRBD2. The CDR3 sequence is 16 residues long. Trimming removed 0 bases from V and 4 bases from J; junction bases left unmatched: 4. The germline V gene encodes CDR1 SGHRS and CDR2 YFSETQ.